This T cell receptor (beta chain) derives from a study of T cell changes during pregnancy in multiple sclerosis. Generated by immunoSEQ multiplex PCR, the TCRdb table keeps only in-frame clones and is missing some. Among more than 80,000 clones, 85% to 95% were seen once, and the ten largest hold 1.5% to 2%. The ends were cut back, 4 bases at V and 0 bases at J, with 14 bases in the middle. Germline V gene data show CDR1 as SGHRS and CDR2 as YFSETQ. This CDR3 has 15 residues. This clone was observed a single time. The TCR was taken from a female donor with multiple sclerosis, enrolled in a pregnancy study. Material: peripheral blood, obtained after pregnancy. J is TRBJ2-7 and V is TRBV5-1; tentatively, D is TRBD2 (5 bases). DNA for the CDR3: TGCGCCAGCAGCACGGGTAAAGGGAGCTCCTACGAGCAGTACTTC. Its translation is CASSTGKGSSYEQYF.